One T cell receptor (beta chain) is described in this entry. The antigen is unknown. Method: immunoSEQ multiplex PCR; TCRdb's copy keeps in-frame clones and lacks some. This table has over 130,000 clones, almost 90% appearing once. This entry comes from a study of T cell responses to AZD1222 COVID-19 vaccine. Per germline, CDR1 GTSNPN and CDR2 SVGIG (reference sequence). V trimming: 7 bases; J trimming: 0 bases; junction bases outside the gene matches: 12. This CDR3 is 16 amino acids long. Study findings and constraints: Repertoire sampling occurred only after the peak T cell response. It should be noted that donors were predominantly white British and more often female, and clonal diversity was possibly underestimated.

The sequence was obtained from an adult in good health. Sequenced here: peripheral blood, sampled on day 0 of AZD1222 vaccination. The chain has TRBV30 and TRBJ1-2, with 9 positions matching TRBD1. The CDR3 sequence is CASAGDRVGANYGYTF. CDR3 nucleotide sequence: TGTGCCTCGGCCGGGGACAGGGTCGGTGCTAACTATGGCTACACCTTC. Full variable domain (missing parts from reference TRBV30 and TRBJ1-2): SQTIHQWPATLVQPVGSPLSLECTVEGTSNPNLYWYRQAAGRGLQLLFYSVGIGQISSEVPQNLSASRPQDRQFILSSKKLLLSDSGFYLCASAGDRVGANYGYTFGSGTRLTVV.